What follows are 2 T cell receptor beta chains derived from one specimen sequenced in a study of tumor T cells in aggressive B-cell lymphoma. Clones were read by immunoSEQ multiplex PCR, and TCRdb kept only the in-frame ones, dropping some. The repertoire holds over a thousand clones, with 93% as singletons. Sequencing was performed on tumor tissue. Every receptor here comes from an adult with diffuse large B cell lymphoma.

J is TRBJ1-1 and V is TRBV5-1, with D maybe TRBD1 (5 bases). The V end lost 6 bases, the J end lost 2 bases, and 23 bases lay between the germline ends. CDR3 size: 17 residues. Germline V gene data show CDR1 as SGHRS and CDR2 as YFSETQ. The CDR3: CASTAGGVSAKNTEAFF. The DNA of the CDR3 is TGCGCCAGCACCGCCGGGGGGGTCTCGGCTAAAAACACTGAAGCTTTCTTT.

The V call is TRBV7-6, the J call TRBJ2-5; 7 bases map to TRBD1. The V gene's germline CDR1 is SGHVS and CDR2 FNYEAQ. V gave up 4 bases and J gave up 2 bases; unmatched junction bases: 1. The CDR3 is made up of 13 amino acids. The CDR3: CASSWDRQETQYF. DNA of the CDR3: TGTGCCAGCAGCTGGGACAGACAAGAGACCCAGTACTTC.